The present TCR beta chain was sequenced within a study of blood T cell repertoires in COVID-19. Overall study context: Sites in the United States, Italy and Spain provided acute and convalescent COVID-19 samples. T cells, B-cell-depleted T cells, or PBMCs provided the cDNA or gDNA that served as material.

This clone was recorded a few times. Per the study methods: How many nucleated cells were present was estimated from reference gene primer amplification. Sequencing used immunoSEQ multiplex PCR; TCRdb keeps in-frame clones, though not all of them. That table is the source of V, J and clone size, and D and trimming were worked out from the DNA. The sample has roughly 80,000 clones; roughly 84% are singletons. CDR1 SEHNR and CDR2 FQNEAQ come from the germline V gene (reference sequence). V was clipped by 5 bases and J by 2 bases; unmatched bases: 8. The length of the CDR3 is 16 residues. Sequenced: peripheral blood. The rearrangement links TRBV7-9 to TRBJ2-7; 11 bases are a match to TRBD2. This receptor was obtained from a man aged 50 to 60 with acute or convalescent COVID-19. The CDR3 DNA is TGTGCCAGCAGCCCGTTCTTTAGCGGGAGGGCCTACGAGCAGTACTTC. Translation: CASSPFFSGRAYEQYF.